These 2 T cell receptor beta chains came from one sample sequenced in a study of blood T cell repertoires in COVID-19. Assay used: immunoSEQ multiplex PCR; TCRdb lists only in-frame clones, some missing. The sample includes 110,000 to 150,000 clones, roughly 80% of them seen just once. Sequencing used PBMCs or T cells enriched from blood (not recorded which). Receptor source: a man aged 35-49 years with acute COVID-19.

The table lists this clone with a count of one. The chain links TRBV13 to TRBJ2-7, with D perhaps TRBD1 (5 bases). The CDR3 length is 13 residues. Trimming cost V 4 bases and J 4 bases, with 11 bases left between them. CDR1 PRHDT and CDR2 FYEKMQ come from the germline V gene (reference sequence). CDR3 nucleotide sequence: TGTGCCAGCAGCTCGACAGAGGAATACGAGCAGTACTTC. This encodes CASSSTEEYEQYF.

This clone was detected only a few times. The chain has TRBV4-3 and TRBJ2-1; 12 bases are a match to TRBD2. CDR3 length: 16 residues. V lost 0 bases to trimming and J lost 9 bases; unmatched junction nucleotides: 6. The V gene's germline CDR1 is LGHNA and CDR2 YSLEER. The CDR3 loop is CASSQDPSGGAGEQFF. CDR3 DNA: TGCGCCAGCAGCCAAGATCCTAGCGGGGGGGCGGGTGAGCAGTTCTTC.